This T cell receptor beta chain was recovered during a study of Ad26.COV2.S vaccination and SARS-CoV-2 variants. Study-wide results and caveats: There was a possibility that the TCR breadth and depth analyses underestimated total T cell responses. Researchers reported similar non-spike TCR breadth in vaccine and placebo recipients. Vaccine recipients showed a spike-specific TCR breadth that was higher than in placebo recipients. In vaccinated individuals, spike-specific CD8+ and CD4+ T cell responses reportedly displayed substantial breadth.

This CDR3 is 19 amino acids long. The ends were cut back, 2 bases at V and 0 bases at J, with 20 bases in the middle. Germline loops: CDR1 MNHEY, CDR2 SVGEGT. Comments on this clone: Its antigen is not known.

The assay was immunoSEQ multiplex PCR, and TCRdb's table has in-frame clones only and misses some. Found here are 300,000 to 400,000 clones, about 91% of them singletons; the top ten hold 3% to 4%. The chain couples TRBV6-2 or TRBV6-3 to TRBJ2-4; D might be TRBD1 (6 bases). The sequence derives from a human donor who had recovered from COVID-19. The material was peripheral blood, obtained after recovery from COVID-19. The CDR3 region has the DNA TGTGCCAGCAGTTACCCCTTAGACAGGACCCTAATAGCCAAAAACATTCAGTACTTC. It yields the protein CASSYPLDRTLIAKNIQYF.